This is a list of T cell receptor beta chains from one sample in a study of control samples from healthy donors and cancer patients. The data were produced by immunoSEQ multiplex PCR, yet TCRdb's version contains in-frame clones alone and is incomplete. The sample yields roughly 370,000 clones, approximately 92% seen once. The sample consisted of PBMCs. The receptors come from a man aged 40-49 years with head and neck cancer. Both conserved end residues are part of each CDR3. The D gene is left open where the match is weak. Size tells how often a clone was seen (once, few, many) or the class of an expanded clone, and some rows leave it out.

d_gene	abundance	j_gene	v_gene	CDR3aa	CDR3nt
TRBD2	-	TRBJ2-7	TRBV3-1/TRBV3-2	CASSPRTSGTYEQYF	TGTGCCAGCAGCCCCCGGACTAGCGGAACCTACGAGCAGTACTTC
TRBD2	-	TRBJ2-7	TRBV3-1/TRBV3-2	CASSQLAGGPLAEQYF	TGTGCCAGCAGCCAACTAGCGGGGGGGCCATTGGCCGAGCAGTACTTC
TRBD1	-	TRBJ1-1	TRBV10-2	CASNDRGATEAFF	TGCGCCAGCAATGACAGGGGTGCCACTGAAGCTTTCTTT
-	-	TRBJ2-2	TRBV6-5	CASRLDGNTGELFF	TGTGCCAGCAGATTGGACGGGAACACCGGGGAGCTGTTTTTT
TRBD2	-	TRBJ2-3	TRBV27	CASSLGGLAGGGTDTQYF	TGTGCCAGCAGTTTGGGAGGGTTAGCGGGGGGGGGCACAGATACGCAGTATTTT
-	-	TRBJ2-7	TRBV5-6	CASSPHGGLQYEQYF	TGTGCCAGCAGCCCCCATGGGGGGTTGCAATACGAGCAGTACTTC
-	-	TRBJ2-7	TRBV11-2	CASSLATGTFGYF	TGTGCCAGCAGCTTGGCGACAGGGACTTTTGGGTACTTC
-	-	TRBJ1-1	TRBV7-9	CASGSGTLEAFF	TGTGCCAGCGGGTCCGGGACTTTAGAAGCTTTCTTT
-	-	TRBJ2-2	TRBV15	CATSRDKGPGELFF	TGTGCCACCAGCAGAGATAAAGGACCCGGGGAGCTGTTTTTT
TRBD1	-	TRBJ2-4	TRBV6-2/TRBV6-3	CASSSPGQGARGKNIQYF	TGTGCCAGCAGTTCCCCGGGACAGGGGGCCCGGGGCAAAAACATTCAGTACTTC
TRBD2	-	TRBJ2-1	TRBV6-5	CASSRTSGSYNEQFF	TGTGCCAGCAGTAGGACTAGCGGCTCCTACAATGAGCAGTTCTTC
-	few	TRBJ1-4	TRBV7-9	CASSSAGRGDEKLFF	TGTGCCAGCAGCTCGGCGGGAAGAGGGGATGAAAAACTGTTTTTT
TRBD1	once	TRBJ2-5	TRBV10-1	CASSGQGEVTQYF	TGCGCCAGCAGTGGACAGGGTGAGGTGACCCAGTACTTC
-	-	TRBJ1-1	TRBV6-1	CASSEGTSPNTEAFF	TGTGCCAGCAGTGAGGGGACATCGCCGAACACTGAAGCTTTCTTT
TRBD2	once	TRBJ2-2	TRBV9	CASSVVDLAGVSGELFF	TGTGCCAGCAGCGTAGTTGATCTAGCGGGAGTATCCGGGGAGCTGTTTTTT
TRBD1	-	TRBJ2-7	TRBV5-5	CASSLEVLSGTGGYEQYF	TGTGCCAGCAGCTTGGAAGTCCTCTCCGGGACAGGGGGTTACGAGCAGTACTTC
TRBD2	-	TRBJ2-3	TRBV4-1	CASSQGTSGRRDTQYF	TGCGCCAGCAGCCAAGGGACTAGCGGGAGGCGTGATACGCAGTATTTT
TRBD2	-	TRBJ2-1	TRBV7-3	CASSLTREGHEQFF	TGTGCCAGCAGCTTAACGCGGGAGGGGCATGAGCAGTTCTTC
TRBD1	-	TRBJ2-7	TRBV6-2/TRBV6-3	CASSRPGQGVNEQYF	TGTGCCAGCAGCAGACCGGGACAGGGAGTCAACGAGCAGTACTTC
-	-	TRBJ2-3	TRBV10-1	CASSPSDDATQYF	TGCGCCAGCAGCCCCAGCGACGACGCTACGCAGTATTTT
TRBD1	-	TRBJ2-5	TRBV7-3	CASSITTGQGGETQYF	TGTGCCAGCAGCATAACCACTGGACAGGGAGGAGAGACCCAGTACTTC
-	-	TRBJ1-3	TRBV6-2/TRBV6-3	CASSLGVSGNTIYF	TGTGCCAGCAGTTTGGGGGTTTCTGGAAACACCATATATTTT
-	-	TRBJ2-7	TRBV3-1/TRBV3-2	CASSQDFAGSSYEQYF	TGTGCCAGCAGCCAAGATTTCGCAGGGAGCTCCTACGAGCAGTACTTC
-	-	TRBJ2-5	TRBV7-2	CASSWGHRETQYF	TGTGCCAGCAGCTGGGGACATCGAGAGACCCAGTACTTC
-	once	TRBJ2-1	TRBV24-1	CATSDRTDEQFF	TGTGCCACCAGTGATCGGACAGATGAGCAGTTCTTC
-	once	TRBJ2-3	TRBV28	CASSLSGTDTQYF	TGTGCCAGCAGTTTAAGCGGCACAGATACGCAGTATTTT
-	-	TRBJ2-7	TRBV27	CASSLGRSYEQYF	TGTGCCAGCAGCTTGGGACGAAGCTACGAGCAGTACTTC
TRBD2	-	TRBJ2-7	TRBV27	CASPTPGGEHEQYF	TGTGCCAGCCCAACTCCTGGGGGGGAGCACGAGCAGTACTTC
-	once	TRBJ2-3	TRBV11-2	CASSRSTDTQYF	TGTGCCAGCAGCCGGTCCACAGATACGCAGTATTTT
-	-	TRBJ1-2	TRBV2	CASSPGNGYTF	TGTGCCAGCAGTCCAGGGAATGGCTACACCTTC
-	-	TRBJ2-5	TRBV11-3	CASSLGGVTETQYF	TGTGCCAGCAGCTTAGGTGGGGTTACGGAGACCCAGTACTTC
TRBD1	-	TRBJ1-4	TRBV30	CAWGTGALGEKLFF	TGTGCCTGGGGGACAGGGGCGCTGGGTGAAAAACTGTTTTTT
-	-	TRBJ1-1	TRBV27	CASSQSGARTEAFF	TGTGCCAGCAGTCAATCCGGGGCCCGGACTGAAGCTTTCTTT
-	-	TRBJ2-3	TRBV18	CASSPAGTRSDTQYF	TGTGCCAGCTCACCAGCCGGGACAAGGTCAGATACGCAGTATTTT
-	-	TRBJ1-6	TRBV7-9	CASSLDGSPLHF	TGTGCCAGCAGCCTAGACGGTTCACCCCTCCACTTT
TRBD2	-	TRBJ2-7	TRBV27	CASSSGLAGDSYEQYF	TGTGCCAGCAGTTCAGGACTAGCGGGGGACTCCTACGAGCAGTACTTC
-	-	TRBJ2-1	TRBV7-3	CASSLNQNEQFF	TGTGCCAGCAGCTTAAATCAGAATGAGCAGTTCTTC